In this sample, the clone carrying this T cell receptor (beta chain) turned up once. The sample belongs to a study of PD-L1 blockade in urothelial cancer. Across the whole study: Previous chemotherapy exposure amounted to 0 to 3 regimens for patients. Analyses were performed on blood at 3 weeks after treatment start (the second dose) and at 6 weeks. A median of approximately 150,000 T cells was found in the blood samples.

Generated by immunoSEQ multiplex PCR, the TCRdb table keeps only in-frame clones and is missing some. Of approximately 88,000 clones in the sample, roughly 84% are singletons; the top ten hold roughly 2%. CDR3 length: 17 residues. Germline-derived CDR1 and CDR2 are SGHRS and YFSETQ. V gave up 0 bases and J gave up 9 bases; unmatched junction bases: 10. Sample time point: pretreatment peripheral blood. This specimen was PBMCs, taken around atezolizumab (anti-PD-L1) treatment. The clonotype was recovered from a man in his sixties with urothelial cancer. This sequence joins TRBV5-1 and TRBJ1-3, with TRBD1 matching 12 bases. As DNA, the CDR3 is TGCGCCAGCAGCTTGGATCCGGGACAGGGGGCGGCAGGCACCATATATTTT. This sequence encodes CASSLDPGQGAAGTIYF.